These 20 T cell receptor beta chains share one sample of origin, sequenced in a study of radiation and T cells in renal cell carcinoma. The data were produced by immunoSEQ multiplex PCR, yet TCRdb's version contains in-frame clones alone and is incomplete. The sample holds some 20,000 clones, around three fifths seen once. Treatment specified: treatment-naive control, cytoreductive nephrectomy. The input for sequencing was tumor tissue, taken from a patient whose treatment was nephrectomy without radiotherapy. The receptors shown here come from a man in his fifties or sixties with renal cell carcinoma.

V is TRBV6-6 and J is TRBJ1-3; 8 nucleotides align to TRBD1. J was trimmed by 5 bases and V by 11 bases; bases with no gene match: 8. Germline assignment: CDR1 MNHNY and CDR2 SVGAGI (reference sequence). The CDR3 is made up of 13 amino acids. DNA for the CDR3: TGTGCCGTTAGGGACAGGCAAAGAAACACCATATATTTT. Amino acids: CAVRDRQRNTIYF.

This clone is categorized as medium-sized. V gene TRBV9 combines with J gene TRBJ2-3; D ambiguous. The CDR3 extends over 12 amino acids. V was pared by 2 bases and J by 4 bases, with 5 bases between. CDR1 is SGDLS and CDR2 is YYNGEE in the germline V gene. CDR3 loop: CASSVTADTQYF. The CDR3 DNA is TGTGCCAGCAGCGTGACGGCAGATACGCAGTATTTT.

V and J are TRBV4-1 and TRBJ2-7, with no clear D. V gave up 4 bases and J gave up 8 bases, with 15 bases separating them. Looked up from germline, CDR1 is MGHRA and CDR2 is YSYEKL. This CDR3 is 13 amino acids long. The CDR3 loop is CASSRPIPAQQYF. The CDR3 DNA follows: TGCGCCAGCAGCCGTCCCATACCAGCCCAGCAGTACTTC.

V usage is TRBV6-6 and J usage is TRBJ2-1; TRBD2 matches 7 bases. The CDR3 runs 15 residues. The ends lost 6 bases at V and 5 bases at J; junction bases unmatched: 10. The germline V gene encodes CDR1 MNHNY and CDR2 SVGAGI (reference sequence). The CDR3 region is CASRMGGGRHNEQFF. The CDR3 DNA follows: TGTGCCAGCAGGATGGGCGGGGGAAGACACAATGAGCAGTTCTTC.

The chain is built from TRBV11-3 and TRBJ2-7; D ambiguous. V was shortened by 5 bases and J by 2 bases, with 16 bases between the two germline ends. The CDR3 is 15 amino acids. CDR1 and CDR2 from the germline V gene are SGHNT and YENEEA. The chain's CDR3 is CASSPSSADTYEQYF. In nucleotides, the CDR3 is TGTGCCAGCAGCCCGAGTTCGGCAGATACCTACGAGCAGTACTTC.

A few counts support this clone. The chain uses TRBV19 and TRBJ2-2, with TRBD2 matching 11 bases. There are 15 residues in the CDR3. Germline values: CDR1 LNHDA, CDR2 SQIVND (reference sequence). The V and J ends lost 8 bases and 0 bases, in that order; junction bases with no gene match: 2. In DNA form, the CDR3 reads TGTGCCAGTTCGGGACTAGCGGCGAACACCGGGGAGCTGTTTTTT. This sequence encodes CASSGLAANTGELFF.

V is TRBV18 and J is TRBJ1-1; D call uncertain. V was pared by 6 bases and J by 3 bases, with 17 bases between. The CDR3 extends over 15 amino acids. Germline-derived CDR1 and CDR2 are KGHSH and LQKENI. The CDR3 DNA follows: TGTGCCAGCTCGCGCGATTGGCGTCGGGACACTGAAGCTTTCTTT. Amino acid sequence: CASSRDWRRDTEAFF.

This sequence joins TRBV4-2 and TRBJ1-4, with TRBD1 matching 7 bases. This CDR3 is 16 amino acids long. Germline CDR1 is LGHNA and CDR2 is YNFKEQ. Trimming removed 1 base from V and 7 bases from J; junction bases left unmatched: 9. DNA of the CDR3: TGTGCCAGCAGCCAAGCCACGACAGGGCAGGGTGAAAAACTGTTTTTT. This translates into CASSQATTGQGEKLFF.

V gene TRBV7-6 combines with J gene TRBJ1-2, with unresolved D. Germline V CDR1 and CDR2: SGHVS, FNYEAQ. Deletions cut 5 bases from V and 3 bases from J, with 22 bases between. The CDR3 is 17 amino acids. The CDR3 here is CASSHRATGNRDYGYTF. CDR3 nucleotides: TGTGCCAGCAGCCATAGGGCTACCGGAAATAGGGACTATGGCTACACCTTC.

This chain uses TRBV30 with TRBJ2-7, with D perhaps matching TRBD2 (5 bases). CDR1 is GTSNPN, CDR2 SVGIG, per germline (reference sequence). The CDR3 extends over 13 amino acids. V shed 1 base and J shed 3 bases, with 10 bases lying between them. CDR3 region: CAWSDSDDYEQYF. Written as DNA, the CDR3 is TGTGCCTGGAGTGATAGCGATGACTACGAGCAGTACTTC.

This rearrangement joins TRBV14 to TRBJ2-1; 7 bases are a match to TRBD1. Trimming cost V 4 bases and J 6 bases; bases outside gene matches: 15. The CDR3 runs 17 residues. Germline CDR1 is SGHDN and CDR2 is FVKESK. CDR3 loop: CASSRRLTGTVSNEQFF. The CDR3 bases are TGTGCCAGCAGCCGACGACTTACCGGGACAGTCAGCAATGAGCAGTTCTTC. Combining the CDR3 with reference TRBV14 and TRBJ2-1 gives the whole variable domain EAGVTQFPSHSVIEKGQTVTLRCDPISGHDNLYWYRRVMGKEIKFLLHFVKESKQDESGMPNNRFLAERTGGTYSTLKVQPAELEDSGVYFCASSRRLTGTVSNEQFFGPGTRLTVL.

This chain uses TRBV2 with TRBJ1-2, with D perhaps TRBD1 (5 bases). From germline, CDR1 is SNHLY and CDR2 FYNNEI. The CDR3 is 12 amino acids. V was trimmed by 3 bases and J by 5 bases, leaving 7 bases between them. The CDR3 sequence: CASSESGYGYTF. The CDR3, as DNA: TGTGCCAGCAGTGAGTCAGGGTATGGCTACACCTTC.

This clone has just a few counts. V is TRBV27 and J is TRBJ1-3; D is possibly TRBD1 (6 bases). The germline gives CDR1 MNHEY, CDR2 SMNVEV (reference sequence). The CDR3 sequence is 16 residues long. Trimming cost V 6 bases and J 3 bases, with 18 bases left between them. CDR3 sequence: CASRMTGGGGGNTIYF. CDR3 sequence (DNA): TGTGCCAGCAGAATGACGGGAGGGGGAGGTGGAAACACCATATATTTT.

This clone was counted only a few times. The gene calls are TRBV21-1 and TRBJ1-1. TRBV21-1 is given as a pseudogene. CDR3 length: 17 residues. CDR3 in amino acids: CASSNLSQRGMNTEAFF. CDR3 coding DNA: TGTGCCAGCAGCAACCTTTCCCAGAGGGGCATGAACACTGAAGCTTTCTTT.

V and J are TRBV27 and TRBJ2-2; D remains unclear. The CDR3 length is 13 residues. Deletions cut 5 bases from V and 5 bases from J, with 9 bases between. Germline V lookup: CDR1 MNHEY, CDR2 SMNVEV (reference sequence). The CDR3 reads CASSNLRTGELFF. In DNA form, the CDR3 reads TGTGCCAGCAGTAATTTGAGAACCGGGGAGCTGTTTTTT.

The CDR3: CAHSGGARGEANTGELFF. In DNA, the CDR3 is TGTGCCCATAGCGGGGGGGCCAGAGGCGAAGCGAACACCGGGGAGCTGTTTTTT. The chain is built from TRBV30 and TRBJ2-2, with 11 bases that match TRBD2. The CDR3 contains 18 residues. V gave up 8 bases and J gave up 0 bases; unmatched junction bases: 14. Germline CDR1 is GTSNPN and CDR2 is SVGIG (reference sequence).

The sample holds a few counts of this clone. The CDR3 nucleotides are TGTGCCTGGAGCGGGACGTCCGGGGGGCCCCAGCATTTT. Amino acids: CAWSGTSGGPQHF. The V gene is TRBV30, the J gene TRBJ1-5, with a weak D call TRBD1 (5 bases). V was cut by 3 bases and J by 9 bases, with 15 bases left in between. The CDR3 totals 13 residues. Germline CDR1 and CDR2: GTSNPN and SVGIG (reference sequence).

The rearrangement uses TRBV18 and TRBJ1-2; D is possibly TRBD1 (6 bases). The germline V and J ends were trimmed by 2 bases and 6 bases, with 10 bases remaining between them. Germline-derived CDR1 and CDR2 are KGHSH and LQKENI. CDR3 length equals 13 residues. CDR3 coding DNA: TGTGCCAGCTCACCAGAATACAGGGATGGCTACACCTTC. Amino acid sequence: CASSPEYRDGYTF.

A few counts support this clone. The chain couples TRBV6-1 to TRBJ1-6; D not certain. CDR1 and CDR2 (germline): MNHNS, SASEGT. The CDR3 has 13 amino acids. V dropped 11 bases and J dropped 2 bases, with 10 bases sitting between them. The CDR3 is CAGRETYNSPLHF. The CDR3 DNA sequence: TGTGCCGGACGGGAGACCTATAATTCACCCCTCCACTTT.

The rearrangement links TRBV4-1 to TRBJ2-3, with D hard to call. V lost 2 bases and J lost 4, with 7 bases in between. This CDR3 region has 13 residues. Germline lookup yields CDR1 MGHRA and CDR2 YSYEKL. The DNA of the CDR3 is TGCGCCAGCAGCCAACCGCAGGCAGATACGCAGTATTTT. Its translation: CASSQPQADTQYF.